This TCR beta chain was observed in a study of PD-1 blockade in classical Hodgkin lymphoma. Sequencing used immunoSEQ multiplex PCR; TCRdb keeps in-frame clones, though not all of them. This sample has fewer than 30,000 clones, with roughly 80% found just once. CDR1 is MNHNY and CDR2 is SVGAGI in the germline V gene (reference sequence). V was trimmed by 2 bases and J by 6 bases, leaving 13 bases between them. This CDR3 region has 14 residues. No patient escaped relapse after autologous stem cell transplantation, and brentuximab vedotin exposure varied. V and J are TRBV6-6 and TRBJ1-1; D is perhaps TRBD1 (6 bases). The material was peripheral blood mononuclear cells (PBMCs), obtained before the second cycle of nivolumab. The receptor was derived from a human donor with classical Hodgkin lymphoma. For the CDR3, the DNA is TGTGCCAGCAGTTACCAGGGGTCGGGGGCTGAAGCTTTCTTT. Its translation: CASSYQGSGAEAFF.